A single T cell receptor beta chain is shown here with its context. The antigen it recognizes is unknown. No much larger clone exists at a distance of one base, and base qualities are not known. There are 13 amino acids in the CDR3, from cysteine to phenylalanine inclusive. The read is trimmed to its CDR3 DNA, 39 bases read in frame from base 1. Clipping removes 11 bases from V and 5 bases from J, with 5 as the unmatched junction base count. The germline V gene (reference sequence) supplies CDR1 LNHDA and CDR2 SQIVND. The sample is drawn from a study of T cell changes during pregnancy in multiple sclerosis (dated by TCRdb to between 2019 and 2020). General notes on the study: The study examined how the T cell repertoire changed over the course of pregnancy in women with multiple sclerosis.

The method behind the library was the immunoSEQ multiplex PCR assay. TCRdb carries this immuneACCESS record with in-frame sequences only. Its versions omit some clonotypes, under half of them owing to an unresolved V gene in the studies checked, with the rest unexplained. This sample comprises about 12,000 clones, approximately 80% of them detected only once. 10% to 12% of the sample is in the top ten clones. Here the chain combines TRBV19 and TRBJ2-2; the junction holds 10 bases that match TRBD2. This specimen was CD8+ T cells from peripheral blood mononuclear cells, taken after pregnancy. This receptor was taken from a female donor in good health, enrolled as a control in a pregnancy study. The CDR3 region: CAAQTSGTGELFF. The DNA reads as follows: TGTGCCGCCCAGACTAGCGGGACCGGGGAGCTGTTTTTT.